These T cell receptor beta chains were read from a single sample in a study of blood T cell repertoires in COVID-19. Method: immunoSEQ multiplex PCR; TCRdb's copy keeps in-frame clones and lacks some. The profile shows roughly 200,000 clones, around 79% of them singletons. The sequencing input was peripheral blood. The receptors derive from a woman aged 35 to 49 with COVID-19, enrolled during active disease. CDR3s include the opening cysteine and the closing phenylalanine or tryptophan. The D gene is left open where the match is weak. Rows may omit the clone size; those that give it use once, few, many or a size class.

v_gene	abundance	j_gene	d_gene	CDR3nt	CDR3aa
TRBV4-2	.	TRBJ2-2	.	TGTGCCAGCAGCCAAGAAGGAGTCGGATCTTACACCGGGGAGCTGTTTTTT	CASSQEGVGSYTGELFF
TRBV19	.	TRBJ1-1	.	TGTGCCAGCCATAAATCGCATGGGGCGGCGAACACTGAAGCTTTCTTT	CASHKSHGAANTEAFF
TRBV3-1/TRBV3-2	.	TRBJ1-2	.	TGTGCCAGCAGCCAGACTTCTAACTATGGCTACACCTTC	CASSQTSNYGYTF
TRBV13	.	TRBJ1-2	TRBD1	TGTGCCAGCAGCTTCGGGGACAGGGAGGGCTATGGCTACACCTTC	CASSFGDREGYGYTF
TRBV19	.	TRBJ2-2	TRBD1	TGTGCCAGTAGTACGTACCAGACAGGGAGCACCGGGGAGCTGTTTTTT	CASSTYQTGSTGELFF
TRBV27	.	TRBJ2-1	TRBD2	TGTGCCAGCAGTTTAGGGAAGGCGGGAGTCCGGTACAATGAGCAGTTCTTC	CASSLGKAGVRYNEQFF
TRBV5-4	.	TRBJ2-2	.	TGTGCCAGCACCCTTACAGGGCGCCCGAACACCGGGGAGCTGTTTTTT	CASTLTGRPNTGELFF
TRBV20-1	.	TRBJ2-7	.	TGCAGTGCCCCAGGGGAGGGCGAGCAGTACTTC	CSAPGEGEQYF
TRBV6-6	.	TRBJ2-3	.	TGTGCCAGCAGTGAGATCGCAGATACGCAGTATTTT	CASSEIADTQYF
TRBV9	once	TRBJ2-3	TRBD2	TGTGCCAGCAGCGTTTCAGCTAGCGGTCCAGATACGCAGTATTTT	CASSVSASGPDTQYF
TRBV19	.	TRBJ2-7	TRBD1	TGTGCCAGTAGCCATGACCATTGGGACAGAACCTACGAGCAGTACTTC	CASSHDHWDRTYEQYF
TRBV5-1	.	TRBJ2-7	.	TGCGCCAGCAGCCCTCAGACAGGAAGTAGCTCCTACGAGCAGTACTTC	CASSPQTGSSSYEQYF
TRBV5-6	once	TRBJ2-7	.	TGTGCCAGCAGCAGGCGGGACGGCTACGAGCAGTACTTC	CASSRRDGYEQYF
TRBV2	few	TRBJ2-4	TRBD2	TGTGCCAGTCAGGGACTAGCGGGGGGAACCAAAAACATTCAGTACTTC	CASQGLAGGTKNIQYF
TRBV6-5	.	TRBJ1-4	TRBD1	TGTGCCAGCAGGGGACAGCCCCTGTCCAAACTGTTTTTT	CASRGQPLSKLFF
TRBV14	.	TRBJ1-1	TRBD1	TGTGCCAGCAGCCAAGTTTATTTTAGGACAGGGGTGAACACTGAAGCTTTCTTT	CASSQVYFRTGVNTEAFF